The 9 T cell receptor beta chains in this list originate from one sample, sequenced in a study of cytomegalovirus exposure and HLA in healthy donors. The PCR used 60 Vbeta and 13 Jbeta primers. The table came from immunoSEQ multiplex PCR; TCRdb's copy has only in-frame clones and leaves some out. The sample gives about 190,000 clones, over 65% of which show up once; 1.5% to 2% is in the top ten. Material: PBMCs. The receptors here all came from a woman aged 25 to 45 in good health and CMV-seronegative.

The chain links TRBV5-1 to TRBJ1-4; D is perhaps TRBD1 (5 bases). CDR3 length equals 15 residues. V was trimmed by 0 bases and J by 2 bases, leaving 8 bases between them. Germline-derived CDR1 and CDR2 are SGHRS and YFSETQ. The CDR3 region is CASSLGTSTNEKLFF. The CDR3 DNA follows: TGCGCCAGCAGCTTGGGGACAAGCACTAATGAAAAACTGTTTTTT.

Only a few counts were recorded for this clone. The V gene is TRBV10-3, the J gene TRBJ1-2, with D possibly TRBD1 on 6 matching bases. The CDR3 has 16 amino acids. The germline V gene has CDR1 ENHRY and CDR2 SYGVKD. The V and J ends lost 3 bases and 0 bases respectively, with 14 bases between them. In nucleotides, the CDR3 is TGTGCCATCAGTGAACAACCGGGACACACTAACTATGGCTACACCTTC. It is translated as CAISEQPGHTNYGYTF.

This chain joins TRBV19 and TRBJ2-3; TRBD1 aligns across 11 bases. The CDR3 extends over 15 amino acids. V was pared by 6 bases and J by 6 bases, with 8 bases of the junction left unmatched. Germline V gene data show CDR1 as LNHDA and CDR2 as SQIVND (reference sequence). CDR3 coding DNA: TGTGCCAGTAGCCACCGGGACAGGGGGGGGGATACGCAGTATTTT. Encoded protein: CASSHRDRGGDTQYF. The whole variable domain, filled in from reference TRBV19 and TRBJ2-3, reads DGGITQSPKYLFRKEGQNVTLSCEQNLNHDAMYWYRQDPGQGLRLIYYSQIVNDFQKGDIAEGYSVSREKKESFPLTVTSAQKNPTAFYLCASSHRDRGGDTQYFGPGTRLTVL.

Concerning this clone: One end of the junction is discordant with germline, which a read error may explain. The chain is built from TRBV7-7 and TRBJ2-7; 11 bases are a match to TRBD1. Germline loops: CDR1 SSHAT, CDR2 FNYEAQ (reference sequence). The CDR3 has 15 amino acids. The CDR3 spells CASSLGTGGGYEQYF. CDR3 coding DNA: TGTGCTAGCAGCTTGGGGACAGGGGGTGGGTACGAGCAGTACTTC. The whole variable domain, filled in from reference TRBV7-7 and TRBJ2-7, reads GAGVSQSPRYKVTKRGQDVTLRCDPISSHATLYWYQQALGQGPEFLTYFNYEAQPDKSGLPSDRFSAERPEGSISTLTIQRTEQRDSAMYRCASSLGTGGGYEQYFGPGTRLTVT.

The rearrangement links TRBV11-2 to TRBJ2-2; 13 bases are shared with TRBD2. Trimming removed 5 bases from V and 5 bases from J; junction bases left unmatched: 8. The CDR3 totals 17 residues. CDR1 is SGHAT and CDR2 is FQNNGV in the germline V gene. The chain's CDR3 is CASSPQLAGGLTGELFF. CDR3 nucleotides: TGTGCCAGCAGCCCCCAACTAGCGGGGGGGCTGACCGGGGAGCTGTTTTTT.

This clone was observed once. The J gene is TRBJ1-4, the V gene TRBV4-1; unclear D gene. CDR1 and CDR2 (germline): MGHRA, YSYEKL. The CDR3 has 13 residues. Trimming took off 3 bases at V and 7 bases at J, with 9 bases between the two ends. In DNA form, the CDR3 reads TGCGCCAGCAGCCACATACGGAGTGAAAAACTGTTTTTT. It codes for CASSHIRSEKLFF.

The J gene is TRBJ2-1, the V gene TRBV7-2; D ambiguous. This CDR3 spans 12 amino acids. V dropped 3 bases and J dropped 6 bases, with 6 bases sitting between them. Germline V lookup: CDR1 SGHTA, CDR2 FQGNSA. CDR3 DNA sequence: TGTGCCAGCAGCTTTTCGGGCAATGAGCAGTTCTTC. This translates into CASSFSGNEQFF. Filled out from reference TRBV7-2 and TRBJ2-1, the complete variable domain reads GAGVSQSPSNKVTEKGKDVELRCDPISGHTALYWYRQSLGQGLEFLIYFQGNSAPDKSGLPSDRFSAERTGGSVSTLTIQRTQQEDSAVYLCASSFSGNEQFFGPGTRLTVL.

This chain joins TRBV4-2 and TRBJ2-6; D is perhaps TRBD1 (5 bases). CDR1 and CDR2 (germline): LGHNA, YNFKEQ. The CDR3 runs 18 residues. V dropped 4 bases and J dropped 0 bases, with 16 bases sitting between them. CDR3 amino acids: CASSPSQGTYSGANVLTF. The CDR3 region has the DNA TGTGCCAGCAGCCCGTCTCAGGGAACTTACTCTGGGGCCAACGTCCTGACTTTC.

V is TRBV7-9 and J is TRBJ2-7, with TRBD1 matching 9 bases. Per the germline V gene, CDR1 is SEHNR and CDR2 is FQNEAQ (reference sequence). The V segment lost 5 bases and the J segment 1 base; nucleotides outside the gene matches: 9. The CDR3 is 16 amino acids. The CDR3 DNA reads as TGTGCCAGCAGCGGAACCGGGACAGGGTCTTCCTACGAGCAGTACTTC. Translation gives CASSGTGTGSSYEQYF.